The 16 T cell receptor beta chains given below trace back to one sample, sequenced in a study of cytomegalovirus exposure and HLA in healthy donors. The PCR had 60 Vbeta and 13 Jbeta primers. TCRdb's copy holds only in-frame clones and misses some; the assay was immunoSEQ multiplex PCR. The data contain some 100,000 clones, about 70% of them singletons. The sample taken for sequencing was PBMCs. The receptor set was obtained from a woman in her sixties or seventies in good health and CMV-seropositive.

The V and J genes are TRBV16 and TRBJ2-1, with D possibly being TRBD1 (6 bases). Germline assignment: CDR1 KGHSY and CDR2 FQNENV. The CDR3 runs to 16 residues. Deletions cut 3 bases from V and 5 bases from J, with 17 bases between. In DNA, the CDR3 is TGTGCCAGCAGCCAGGCAGACAGGAGCATCAACAATGAGCAGTTCTTC. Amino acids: CASSQADRSINNEQFF. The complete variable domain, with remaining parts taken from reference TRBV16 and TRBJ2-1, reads GEEVAQTPKHLVRGEGQKAKLYCAPIKGHSYVFWYQQVLKNEFKFLISFQNENVFDETGMPKERFSAKCLPNSPCSLEIQATKLEDSAVYFCASSQADRSINNEQFFGPGTRLTVL.

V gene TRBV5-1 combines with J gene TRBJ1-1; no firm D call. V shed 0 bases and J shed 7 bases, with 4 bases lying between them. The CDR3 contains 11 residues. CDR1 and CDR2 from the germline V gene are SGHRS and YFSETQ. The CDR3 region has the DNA TGCGCCAGCAGCTTGGACAGTGAAGCTTTCTTT. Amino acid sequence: CASSLDSEAFF.

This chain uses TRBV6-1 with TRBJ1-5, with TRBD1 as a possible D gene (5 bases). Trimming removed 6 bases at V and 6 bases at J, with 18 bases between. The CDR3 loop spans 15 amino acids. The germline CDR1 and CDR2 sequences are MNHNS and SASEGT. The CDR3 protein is CASSLGPSGVQPQHF. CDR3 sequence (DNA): TGTGCCAGCAGCCTCGGACCCTCGGGGGTTCAGCCCCAGCATTTT.

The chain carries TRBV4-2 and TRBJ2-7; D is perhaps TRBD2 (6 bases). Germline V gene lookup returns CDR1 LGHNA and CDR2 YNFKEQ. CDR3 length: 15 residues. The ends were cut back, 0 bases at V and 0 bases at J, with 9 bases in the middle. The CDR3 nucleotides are TGTGCCAGCAGCCAAGATAGCGGAAGCTCCTACGAGCAGTACTTC. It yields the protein CASSQDSGSSYEQYF.

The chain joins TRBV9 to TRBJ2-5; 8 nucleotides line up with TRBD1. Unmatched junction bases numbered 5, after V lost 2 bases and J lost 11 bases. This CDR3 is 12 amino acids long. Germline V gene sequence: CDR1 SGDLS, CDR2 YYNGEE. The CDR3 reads CASSVTGDEQYF. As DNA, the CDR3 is TGTGCCAGCAGCGTGACAGGGGATGAGCAGTACTTC.

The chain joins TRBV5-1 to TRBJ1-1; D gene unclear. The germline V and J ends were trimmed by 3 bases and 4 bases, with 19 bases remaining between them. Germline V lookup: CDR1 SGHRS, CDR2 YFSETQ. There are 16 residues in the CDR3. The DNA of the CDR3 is TGCGCCAGCAGCTCGGCGTCGACTCGGGATGGCACTGAAGCTTTCTTT. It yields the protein CASSSASTRDGTEAFF.

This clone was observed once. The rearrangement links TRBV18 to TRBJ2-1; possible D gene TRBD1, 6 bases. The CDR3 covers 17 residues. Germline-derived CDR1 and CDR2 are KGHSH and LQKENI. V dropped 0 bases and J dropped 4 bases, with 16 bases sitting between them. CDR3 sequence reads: CASSPPPEDRLYNEQFF. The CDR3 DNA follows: TGTGCCAGCTCACCACCCCCAGAGGACAGATTGTACAATGAGCAGTTCTTC.

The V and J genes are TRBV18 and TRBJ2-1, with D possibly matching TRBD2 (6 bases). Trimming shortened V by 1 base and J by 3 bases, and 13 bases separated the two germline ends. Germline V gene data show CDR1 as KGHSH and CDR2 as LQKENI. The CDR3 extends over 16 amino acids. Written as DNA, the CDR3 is TGTGCCAGCTCACCACGCGCCGGGACTTACTACAATGAGCAGTTCTTC. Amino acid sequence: CASSPRAGTYYNEQFF.

The DNA for the CDR3 is TGCGCCAGCAGCCCCACTAGCGACTACAATGAGCAGTTCTTC. Translation gives CASSPTSDYNEQFF. The rearrangement joins TRBV5-1 to TRBJ2-1, with 7 bases matching TRBD2. The ends lost 4 bases at V and 3 bases at J; junction bases unmatched: 4. This CDR3 has 14 amino acids. Per the germline V gene, CDR1 is SGHRS and CDR2 is YFSETQ.

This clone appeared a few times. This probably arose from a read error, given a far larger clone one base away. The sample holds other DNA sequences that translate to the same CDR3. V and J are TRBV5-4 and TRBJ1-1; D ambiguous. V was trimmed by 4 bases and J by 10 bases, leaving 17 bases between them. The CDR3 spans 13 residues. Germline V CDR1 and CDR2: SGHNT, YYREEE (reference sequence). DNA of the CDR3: TGTGCCAGCAGCCAAGAGGCGGAGGCGGCAGCTTTCTTT. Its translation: CASSQEAEAAAFF.

The CDR3 coding sequence is TGTGCCCTCGACAGGGGTTACTCCTACAATGAGCAGTTCTTC. It is translated as CALDRGYSYNEQFF. The V and J genes are TRBV30 and TRBJ2-1, with 8 bases identical to TRBD1. This CDR3 has 14 amino acids. V lost 8 bases and J lost 0; bases outside the gene matches: 6. Germline V gene sequence: CDR1 GTSNPN, CDR2 SVGIG (reference sequence).

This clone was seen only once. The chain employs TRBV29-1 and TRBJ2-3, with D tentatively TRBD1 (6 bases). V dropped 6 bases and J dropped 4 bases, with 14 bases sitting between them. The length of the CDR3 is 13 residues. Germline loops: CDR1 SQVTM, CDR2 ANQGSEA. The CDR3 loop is CSVLVGAADTQYF. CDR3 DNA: TGCAGCGTATTGGTGGGGGCCGCAGATACGCAGTATTTT.

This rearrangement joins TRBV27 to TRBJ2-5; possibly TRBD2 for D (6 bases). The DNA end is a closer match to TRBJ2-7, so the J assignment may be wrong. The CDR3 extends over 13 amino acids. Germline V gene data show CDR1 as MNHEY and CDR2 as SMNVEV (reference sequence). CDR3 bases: TGTGCCAGCAGTTTATCGGGAGGCTACGAGCAGTACTTC. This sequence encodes CASSLSGGYEQYF.

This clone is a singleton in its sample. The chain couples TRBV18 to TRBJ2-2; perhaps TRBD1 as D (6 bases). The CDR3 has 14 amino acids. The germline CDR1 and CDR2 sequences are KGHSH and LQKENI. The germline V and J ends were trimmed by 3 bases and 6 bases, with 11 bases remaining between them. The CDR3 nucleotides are TGTGCCAGCTCACCCCAAGGGGGATCCGGGGAGCTGTTTTTT. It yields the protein CASSPQGGSGELFF.

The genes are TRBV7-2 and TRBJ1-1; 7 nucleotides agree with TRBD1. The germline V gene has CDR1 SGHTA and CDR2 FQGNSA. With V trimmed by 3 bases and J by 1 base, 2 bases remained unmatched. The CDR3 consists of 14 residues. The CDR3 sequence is CASSFDRENTEAFF. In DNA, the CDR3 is TGTGCCAGCAGCTTTGACAGGGAGAACACTGAAGCTTTCTTT.

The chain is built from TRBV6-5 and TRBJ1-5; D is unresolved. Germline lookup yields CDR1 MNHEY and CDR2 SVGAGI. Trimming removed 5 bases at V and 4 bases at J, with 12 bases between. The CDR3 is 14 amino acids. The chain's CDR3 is CASSERGENQPQHF. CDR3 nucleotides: TGTGCCAGCAGTGAACGGGGAGAGAATCAGCCCCAGCATTTT.